A single sample is the source of the 15 T cell receptor beta chains below, sequenced in a study of OX40 agonist ivuxolimab in advanced cancers. The library was generated by the immunoSEQ multiplex PCR assay. Drawn from immuneACCESS, this table holds only the in-frame rearrangements with V and J called that TCRdb kept. Clones are partly lost; checked studies trace under half to an unresolved V gene and leave the rest unexplained. Here the sample has about 89,000 clones; roughly 90% occur a single time. Together, the top ten hold roughly 0.3% of the sample. This specimen was CD4+ or CD8+ T cells sorted from blood, taken in a trial of the OX40 agonist ivuxolimab. Receptor source: an adult with an advanced solid tumor such as melanoma, head and neck, liver or kidney cancer.

This chain joins TRBV7-8 and TRBJ1-5; TRBD1 agrees at 7 bases. CDR3 size: 15 residues. The germline V gene encodes CDR1 SGHVS and CDR2 FQNEAQ. V lost 3 bases to trimming and J lost 2 bases; unmatched junction nucleotides: 4. The CDR3, as DNA: TGTGCCAGCAGCTTCGACAGGGCGGGCAATCAGCCCCAGCATTTT. Protein sequence: CASSFDRAGNQPQHF.

The V and J genes are TRBV25-1 and TRBJ2-1; D is unresolved. Germline V gives CDR1 MGHDK, CDR2 SYGVNS. Deletions cut 6 bases from V and 1 base from J, with 10 bases between. The CDR3 loop spans 14 amino acids. CDR3 sequence: CASRNTGSYNEQFF. DNA for the CDR3: TGTGCCAGCAGGAACACTGGTTCCTACAATGAGCAGTTCTTC.

This clone was recorded once. The chain has TRBV19 and TRBJ1-3; D unresolved. Germline assignment: CDR1 LNHDA and CDR2 SQIVND (reference sequence). This CDR3 is built from 16 residues. The V gene lost 4 bases and the J gene lost 0 bases, with 13 bases spanning the gap. CDR3 in DNA: TGTGCCAGTAGTACGCTATACCGGGACTCTGGAAACACCATATATTTT. Its translation: CASSTLYRDSGNTIYF. The full variable domain, its missing parts supplied by reference TRBV19 and TRBJ1-3, is DGGITQSPKYLFRKEGQNVTLSCEQNLNHDAMYWYRQDPGQGLRLIYYSQIVNDFQKGDIAEGYSVSREKKESFPLTVTSAQKNPTAFYLCASSTLYRDSGNTIYFGEGSWLTVV.

This clone was observed a handful of times. The J gene is TRBJ1-1, the V gene TRBV6-5; D gene uncertain. The germline CDR1 and CDR2 sequences are MNHEY and SVGAGI. Trimming took off 6 bases at V and 1 base at J, with 9 bases between the two ends. This CDR3 region has 13 residues. The CDR3 is CASRVRTNTEAFF. In DNA, the CDR3 is TGTGCCAGCAGGGTCAGGACGAACACTGAAGCTTTCTTT.

This rearrangement joins TRBV19 to TRBJ2-1, with TRBD2 matching over 12 bases. J gave up 4 bases and V 6 bases, and 4 bases lay outside the gene matches. CDR1 is LNHDA, CDR2 SQIVND, per germline (reference sequence). The CDR3 has 15 residues. The CDR3 reads CASSLAGGDYNEQFF. As DNA, the CDR3 is TGTGCCAGTAGCCTAGCGGGGGGGGATTACAATGAGCAGTTCTTC.

The chain couples TRBV10-1 to TRBJ1-1; TRBD1 matches 12 bases. CDR3 length: 16 amino acids. Germline lookup yields CDR1 WNHNN and CDR2 SYGVQD (reference sequence). The ends lost 6 bases at V and 4 bases at J; junction bases unmatched: 9. The CDR3 DNA is TGCGCCAGCAGCGACGGGACAGGGGGCGCCGGCACTGAAGCTTTCTTT. This gives the protein CASSDGTGGAGTEAFF.

This clone was seen only a few times. J is TRBJ1-5 and V is TRBV19; D uncertain. Germline CDR1 reads LNHDA; CDR2 reads SQIVND (reference sequence). The CDR3 loop spans 15 amino acids. Trimming took 3 bases from V and 0 from J, leaving 9 bases between them. CDR3 DNA: TGTGCCAGTAGTATCGGGCAGAATAGCAATCAGCCCCAGCATTTT. Translation: CASSIGQNSNQPQHF.

The CDR3: CASTKTSGGAYTGELFF. CDR3 bases: TGTGCCAGTACTAAGACTAGCGGGGGGGCCTACACCGGGGAGCTGTTTTTT. The rearrangement uses TRBV19 and TRBJ2-2; TRBD2 matches 14 bases. V shed 7 bases, J shed 3 bases, and the junction held 7 bases outside the gene matches. CDR3 size: 17 residues. Germline V gene lookup returns CDR1 LNHDA and CDR2 SQIVND (reference sequence).

The rearrangement uses TRBV27 and TRBJ2-7; 8 nucleotides agree with TRBD2. Trimming removed 3 bases from V and 1 base from J; junction bases left unmatched: 2. The CDR3 runs 14 residues. Germline CDR1 and CDR2: MNHEY and SMNVEV (reference sequence). Written as DNA, the CDR3 is TGTGCCAGCAGTTTTCGGGAGGGTTCCTACGAGCAGTACTTC. It codes for CASSFREGSYEQYF.

The V gene is TRBV7-2, the J gene TRBJ1-4; D perhaps matches TRBD1 (6 bases). Germline V gene sequence: CDR1 SGHTA, CDR2 FQGNSA. Between the trimmed V and J ends, which lost 5 bases and 10 bases, there was a span of 11 bases. This CDR3 is built from 12 residues. CDR3 bases: TGTGCCAGCAGCCTGCCGGGGGCAAAACTGTTTTTT. Its protein is CASSLPGAKLFF. Using reference TRBV7-2 and TRBJ1-4 for the parts outside the CDR3, the full variable domain is GAGVSQSPSNKVTEKGKDVELRCDPISGHTALYWYRQSLGQGLEFLIYFQGNSAPDKSGLPSDRFSAERTGGSVSTLTIQRTQQEDSAVYLCASSLPGAKLFFGSGTQLSVL.

The chain couples TRBV10-1 to TRBJ1-2; tentatively, D is TRBD1 (5 bases). The CDR3 has 12 residues. Between the trimmed V and J ends, which lost 6 bases and 4 bases, there was a span of 9 bases. Germline V gene lookup returns CDR1 WNHNN and CDR2 SYGVQD (reference sequence). The CDR3 here is CASSPGSYGYTF. CDR3 DNA sequence: TGCGCCAGCAGCCCAGGGAGCTATGGCTACACCTTC.

This clone has a handful of counts. This rearrangement joins TRBV7-3 to TRBJ2-5, with 11 nucleotides matching TRBD2. The CDR3 covers 15 residues. CDR1 and CDR2 (germline): SGHTA, FQGTGA. Losses at the gene ends were 5 bases for V and 7 bases for J; bases not matched to a gene: 9. CDR3 coding DNA: TGTGCCAGCAGCCCAACGACTAGCGGGGTCGGGACCCAGTACTTC. It yields the protein CASSPTTSGVGTQYF.

The gene calls are TRBV10-3 and TRBJ2-5; TRBD2 matches at 9 bases. Trimming at V came to 4 bases and at J to 5 bases, leaving 8 bases not matched to a gene. Germline-derived CDR1 and CDR2 are ENHRY and SYGVKD. CDR3 size: 15 residues. CDR3 bases: TGTGCCATCAGTGGGCTAGCGGGGACCTCGGAGACCCAGTACTTC. Translated: CAISGLAGTSETQYF.

This clone was seen just once. CDR3 region: CASSRLLTSGNRPETQYF. The CDR3, as DNA: TGTGCCAGCAGCCGCCTACTCACTAGCGGGAACCGCCCAGAGACCCAGTACTTC. The chain carries TRBV11-2 and TRBJ2-5; 10 bases are shared with TRBD2. J lost 4 bases, V lost 5 bases, and 16 bases had no gene match. Germline V gene data show CDR1 as SGHAT and CDR2 as FQNNGV. This CDR3 has 18 amino acids. The whole variable domain, remainder taken from reference TRBV11-2 and TRBJ2-5, is EAGVAQSPRYKIIEKRQSVAFWCNPISGHATLYWYQQILGQGPKLLIQFQNNGVVDDSQLPKDRFSAERLKGVDSTLKIQPAKLEDSAVYLCASSRLLTSGNRPETQYFGPGTRLLVL.

The gene calls are TRBV7-9 and TRBJ1-1; TRBD1 is a possible D gene (6 bases). The CDR3 is made up of 14 amino acids. Between the trimmed V and J ends, which lost 4 bases and 4 bases, there was a span of 13 bases. In germline, CDR1 is SEHNR, CDR2 FQNEAQ (reference sequence). The CDR3 spells CASSSSGAGTEAFF. In DNA form, the CDR3 reads TGTGCCAGCAGCTCATCGGGGGCGGGCACTGAAGCTTTCTTT. Looking up the rest from reference TRBV7-9 and TRBJ1-1 gives the full variable domain: DTGVSQNPRHKITKRGQNVTFRCDPISEHNRLYWYRQTLGQGPEFLTYFQNEAQLEKSRLLSDRFSAERPKGSFSTLEIQRTEQGDSAMYLCASSSSGAGTEAFFGQGTRLTVV.